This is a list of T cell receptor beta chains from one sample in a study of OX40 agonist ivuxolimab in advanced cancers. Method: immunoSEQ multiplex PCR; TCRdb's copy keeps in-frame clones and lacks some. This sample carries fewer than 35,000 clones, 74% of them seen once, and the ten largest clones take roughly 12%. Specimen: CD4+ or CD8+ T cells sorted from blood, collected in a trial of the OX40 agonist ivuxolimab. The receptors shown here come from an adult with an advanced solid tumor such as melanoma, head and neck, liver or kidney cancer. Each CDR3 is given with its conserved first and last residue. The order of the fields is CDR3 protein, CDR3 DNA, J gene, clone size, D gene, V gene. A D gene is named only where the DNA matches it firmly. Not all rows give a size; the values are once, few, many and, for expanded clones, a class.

CASSLPGQEDPYGYTF TGTGCCAGCAGCTTGCCGGGACAGGAGGATCCCTATGGCTACACCTTC TRBJ1-2 NA TRBD1 TRBV7-9
CASSLGDRAGYGYTF TGTGCCAGCAGCTTGGGTGATCGGGCCGGCTATGGCTACACCTTC TRBJ1-2 NA NA TRBV5-8
CASSPRQGVYNEQFF TGTGCCAGCAGCCCGAGACAGGGGGTTTACAATGAGCAGTTCTTC TRBJ2-1 NA TRBD1 TRBV7-2
CASSPGSGNTIYF TGTGCCAGCTCACCAGGGTCTGGAAACACCATATATTTT TRBJ1-3 few NA TRBV18
CASSLVPRAEGSQPQHF TGTGCCAGCAGCTTAGTACCTCGGGCCGAGGGAAGTCAGCCCCAGCATTTT TRBJ1-5 NA NA TRBV7-9
CASSQDSRTGINEQFF TGTGCCAGCAGCCAAGACTCTAGGACAGGGATTAATGAGCAGTTCTTC TRBJ2-1 NA TRBD1 TRBV4-2
CASSEKGLAGLTGELFF TGTGCCAGCAGCGAAAAAGGACTAGCGGGGTTGACCGGGGAGCTGTTTTTT TRBJ2-2 NA TRBD2 TRBV9
CASSFPGQGYTGELFF TGTGCCAGCAGCTTCCCGGGACAGGGATACACCGGGGAGCTGTTTTTT TRBJ2-2 NA TRBD1 TRBV7-9
CASSLEGLSPLHF TGTGCCAGCAGCTTAGAGGGGCTATCACCCCTCCACTTT TRBJ1-6 NA NA TRBV11-2
CASSRGGLLSTDTQYF TGCGCCAGCAGCCGAGGAGGACTACTTAGCACAGATACGCAGTATTTT TRBJ2-3 NA NA TRBV4-1
CASSPEAGTGRSGANVLTF TGCGCCAGCAGCCCAGAAGCGGGGACAGGCCGATCTGGGGCCAACGTCCTGACTTTC TRBJ2-6 NA NA TRBV4-1
CASSLRSGTGLFF TGTGCCAGCAGCTTAAGGTCCGGGACAGGGTTATTCTTC TRBJ2-1 NA TRBD1 TRBV5-6
CASSPPTGGAAFF TGTGCCAGCTCACCACCGACAGGGGGCGCCGCTTTCTTT TRBJ1-1 NA TRBD1 TRBV18
CASSLFSIMPGGENEQYF TGCGCCAGCAGCTTGTTTTCTATAATGCCAGGGGGCGAAAACGAGCAGTACTTC TRBJ2-7 NA TRBD1 TRBV5-1